This note documents a single TCR beta chain sequence. What it binds is not known. Treatment indicated: oral pan-JAK inhibitor, 5-10 mg twice daily. As part of sample collection, lesional scalp punch biopsies and peripheral blood were taken from alopecia areata patients. The data originate from a study of CD8+ T cells in alopecia areata. About the research overall: Administration of oral tofacitinib to treated patients was at 5 to 10 mg twice daily. General observations from the study: Clonality in lesional scalp, especially alopecia totalis/universalis, exceeded that of normal scalp.

The germline CDR1 and CDR2 sequences are LNHDA and SQIVND (reference sequence). The ends were cut back, 9 bases at V and 2 bases at J, with 13 bases in the middle. The CDR3 spans 14 residues. RNA, once extracted, was reverse transcribed into cDNA for use as the sequencing template. Clones were read by immunoSEQ multiplex PCR, and TCRdb kept only the in-frame ones, dropping some. The sample consists of under 200,000 clones, 50% to 65% of them appearing once. This TCR was sampled from a human donor with alopecia areata. This specimen was CD4+ T cells sorted from blood, taken at week 24, from a patient treated with tofacitinib. The chain has TRBV19 and TRBJ2-2; possible D gene TRBD1, 6 bases. The CDR3 spells CASLDSGNTGELFF. The CDR3 coding sequence is TGTGCCAGCTTGGACAGCGGAAACACCGGGGAGCTGTTTTTT.